A single sample gave rise to the 3 T cell receptor beta chains below, sequenced in a study of blood T cell repertoires in COVID-19. Generated by immunoSEQ multiplex PCR, the TCRdb table keeps only in-frame clones and is missing some. The top ten hold roughly 5.8% of the sample, which has some 250,000 clones, less than 90% seen once. The sequencing input was peripheral blood. The origin of the receptors is a man aged 60 to 75 with acute or convalescent COVID-19.

This clone is a singleton in its sample. The J gene is TRBJ1-4, the V gene TRBV3-1 (or the pseudogene TRBV3-2); D might be TRBD1 (5 bases). The CDR3 runs 12 residues. The germline gives CDR1 LGHDT, CDR2 YNNKEL (reference sequence). Trimming stripped 4 bases from V and 8 bases from J, with 8 bases between. CDR3 amino acids: CASSLRTEKLFF. The CDR3 coding sequence is TGTGCCAGCAGCCTTCGGACAGAAAAACTGTTTTTT.

The J gene is TRBJ1-2, the V gene TRBV7-9; TRBD1 agrees at 9 bases. The junction had 7 bases not matched to a gene; V was cut back by 1 base and J by 4 bases. CDR1 and CDR2 from the germline V gene are SEHNR and FQNEAQ (reference sequence). CDR3 length equals 16 residues. The CDR3 protein is CASSLGGQGVLYGYTF. The CDR3 bases are TGTGCCAGCAGCTTAGGGGGACAGGGAGTCCTCTATGGCTACACCTTC.

This chain connects TRBV21-1 to TRBJ2-7; TRBD2, as called in the table, went unchecked against the DNA. TRBV21-1 constitutes a pseudogene. The CDR3 is 15 residues long. In nucleotides, the CDR3 is TGTGCCAGCAGCCGGAGCGGGAGGCGATACTACGAGCAGTACTTC. It translates to CASSRSGRRYYEQYF.